This T cell receptor beta chain was recovered during a study of molecular identifiers for immune sequencing clone quantification. This clonotype was seen ten or more times. Its matching antigen is unknown. Libraries of bulk TCR were made by previously described methods (with listed TCR primers). TCRdb re-called the PCR reads with MiXCR, one entry per CDR3 protein. The sample records approximately 550,000 distinct CDR3 sequences, 20% to 25% being singletons. This CDR3 contains 14 residues. V lost 8 bases and J 0 bases, leaving 13 bases between the germline ends. Germline V gene sequence: CDR1 SNHLY, CDR2 FYNNEI. Study conclusions and caveats: More than 99% of effector molecules, versus under 1% of naive-cell molecules, belonged to clones above 20 RNA copies. Identical barcode-sharing TCR molecules could lead to underestimated sizes for highly expanded clones.

Input for naive CD8 libraries was about 18,000 to 1,100,000 sorted cells; the RNA fraction used was 10%, 30% or 50%. The sequenced material came from naive CD8+ T cells from blood, with Jurkat cell RNA spiked in. Stated subset: FACS-sorted CD8+CD4-CCR7+CD45RA+ naive T cells. The V and J genes are TRBV2 and TRBJ1-1; tentative D call: TRBD1 (5 bases). This TCR was recovered from a human donor in good health. Some libraries in this study had Jurkat cell RNA spiked in. The DNA for the CDR3 is TGTGCCAGCCGGGGCGGTTATTTGAACACTGAAGCTTTCTTT. Its protein product is CASRGGYLNTEAFF.